A selection of T cell receptor beta chains follows, all from one sample in a study of blood T cell repertoires in COVID-19. Here immunoSEQ multiplex PCR was the method, and the copy in TCRdb shows in-frame clones only, minus some. This sample carries a few hundred thousand clones, around 85% of them seen once, and the ten largest clones take 6.2%. Sample: peripheral blood. These receptors were taken from a man aged 55 to 70 with acute or convalescent COVID-19. CDR3s include the opening cysteine and the closing phenylalanine or tryptophan.

v_gene	len	CDR3aa
TRBV5-4	18	CASSFGPGGLTSDYEQYF
TRBV9	16	CASSVVPSGASYEQYF
TRBV9	14	CASSPRVGTGEAFF
TRBV18	14	CASPPEGLNTEAFF
TRBV18	16	CASSPAPGGRGYGYTF
TRBV7-3	14	CASSPVAGAETQYF
TRBV9	12	CASSAVEGTQYF
TRBV6-2/TRBV6-3	16	CASSPLGWAGNNEQFF
TRBV6-2/TRBV6-3	15	CASSYEGDPTDTQYF
TRBV7-8	14	CASTQGASRNTIYF
TRBV29-1	14	CSVAGTSLYNEQFF
TRBV3-1/TRBV3-2	15	CASSQVRGRSYGYTF
TRBV7-6	19	CASSLALGLAGVVYNEQFF
TRBV27	16	CASSSLLQGVTDTQYF
TRBV28	16	CASSLIASGSTDTQYF
TRBV28	13	CANQGFSGNTIYF
TRBV6-1	16	CASSARQGIGQETQYF
TRBV14	12	CASSQTGRGYTF
TRBV7-9	14	CASSLQATNTEAFF
TRBV11-3	14	CASSLLTGGDQQFF
TRBV1	14	CTQFGRAAWSEQFF
TRBV6-5	15	CASSLAGTAYNEQFF
TRBV28	14	CASSHLPKNTEAFF
TRBV27	16	CASSFLAGTGPGEQYF
TRBV15	13	CATSRDRGETQYF
TRBV30	16	CAWTRTAFSGANVLTF
TRBV28	14	CASSHDRGTYGYTF
TRBV5-4	16	CASSDRGQGARTEAFF
TRBV7-3	14	CASSLVAGNTEAFF
TRBV18	15	CASSPPSRTADIQYF
TRBV9	12	CASSLTGSEQFF
TRBV19	17	CASSIGPGRARDQPQHF
TRBV7-3	14	CASSFLAGAGELFF
TRBV5-1	14	CASSPSGSAYEQYF
TRBV7-6	17	CASSLARAGSLSYEQYF
TRBV20-1	10	CSAPLDEQYF
TRBV5-1	14	CASSPGGQANEQFF
TRBV27	18	CASSLRLTSVTESNEQFF
TRBV28	15	CASTPWRRRGGEAFF
TRBV23-1	15	CASSQPVGEVTEAFF
TRBV7-2	14	CASSWGTITGELFF
TRBV19	14	CASSILGQASEAFF
TRBV15	14	CATSRDRGAGEQYF
TRBV11-3	15	CASSLIGQSSYEQYF
TRBV18	15	CASSPEQGVNYGYTF
TRBV19	17	CASNSKWRRRYEEKLFF
TRBV6-5	13	CASRGRPQETQYF
TRBV2	18	CASSERGLAGVGTGELFF
TRBV4-1	13	CASSPGTNYEQYF